One sample yielded the 15 T cell receptor beta chains listed below, sequenced in a study of OX40 agonist ivuxolimab in advanced cancers. The receptor library was made with the immunoSEQ multiplex PCR assay. This immuneACCESS table, as held by TCRdb, lists in-frame sequences with V and J called but not all clones. Of the missing ones, under half trace to an unresolved V gene in checked studies; the others have no known cause. For this sample there are roughly 46,000 clones; just over 85% appear just once. The top ten constitute 55% to 60% of the sample. Sequenced here: CD4+ or CD8+ T cells sorted from blood, sampled in a trial of the OX40 agonist ivuxolimab. These receptors were collected from an adult with an advanced solid tumor such as melanoma, head and neck, liver or kidney cancer.

This chain uses TRBV4-1 with TRBJ1-1, with 7 bases that match TRBD1. Trimming at V came to 1 base and at J to 3 bases, leaving 5 bases not matched to a gene. CDR1 and CDR2 (germline): MGHRA, YSYEKL. This CDR3 has 15 residues. CDR3 sequence reads: CASSQASRGDTEAFF. CDR3 DNA: TGCGCCAGCAGCCAAGCGTCCAGGGGGGACACTGAAGCTTTCTTT.

The chain uses TRBV11-2 and TRBJ1-2, with D tentatively TRBD1 (5 bases). Trimming stripped 9 bases from V and 3 bases from J, with 17 bases between. Germline lookup yields CDR1 SGHAT and CDR2 FQNNGV. The CDR3 covers 14 residues. The CDR3 region is CASWGGGSDYGYTF. CDR3 in DNA: TGTGCCAGTTGGGGCGGGGGATCGGACTATGGCTACACCTTC. Filled out from reference TRBV11-2 and TRBJ1-2, the complete variable domain reads EAGVAQSPRYKIIEKRQSVAFWCNPISGHATLYWYQQILGQGPKLLIQFQNNGVVDDSQLPKDRFSAERLKGVDSTLKIQPAKLEDSAVYLCASWGGGSDYGYTFGSGTRLTVV.

The chain recombines TRBV11-2 with TRBJ2-7, with 8 bases fitting TRBD1. The germline V gene encodes CDR1 SGHAT and CDR2 FQNNGV. The CDR3 extends over 18 amino acids. J was trimmed by 1 base and V by 5 bases; bases with no gene match: 16. CDR3 coding DNA: TGTGCCAGCAGCAACCCTTTGATATGGACAGGGCGTTCCTACGAGCAGTACTTC. Its protein is CASSNPLIWTGRSYEQYF.

The V gene is TRBV4-1, the J gene TRBJ2-1; the match to TRBD2 covers 7 bases. The CDR3 loop spans 16 amino acids. The germline V gene encodes CDR1 MGHRA and CDR2 YSYEKL. J was trimmed by 7 bases and V by 0 bases; bases with no gene match: 9. CDR3 DNA sequence: TGCGCCAGCAGCCAAGATGTCGCAGCGGGGAGGAATGAGCAGTTCTTC. Translated, it gives CASSQDVAAGRNEQFF.

The rearrangement joins TRBV7-2 to TRBJ1-2; D might be TRBD1 (5 bases). Trimming removed 3 bases at V and 2 bases at J, with 16 bases between. The CDR3 has 16 amino acids. CDR1 and CDR2 (germline): SGHTA, FQGNSA. The CDR3 loop reads CASSFLIQGGNYGYTF. As DNA, the CDR3 is TGTGCCAGCAGCTTCCTCATCCAGGGAGGCAACTATGGCTACACCTTC.

The gene calls are TRBV4-3 and TRBJ1-2, with 9 bases identical to TRBD1. This CDR3 region has 17 residues. Losses at the gene ends were 4 bases for V and 4 bases for J; bases not matched to a gene: 13. CDR1 and CDR2 (germline): LGHNA, YSLEER. CDR3: CASSPTGPRGQGYGYTF. The DNA of the CDR3 is TGCGCCAGCAGCCCCACCGGCCCCCGGGGACAGGGCTATGGCTACACCTTC.

The V call is TRBV18, the J call TRBJ2-5, with unresolved D. The V gene lost 3 bases and the J gene lost 1 base, with 12 bases spanning the gap. Germline V lookup: CDR1 KGHSH, CDR2 LQKENI. The CDR3 runs to 15 residues. Here the CDR3 DNA reads TGTGCCAGCTCACCCCGCGTCTCCCCCCAAGAGACCCAGTACTTC. This gives the protein CASSPRVSPQETQYF.

This chain uses TRBV27 with TRBJ1-1; maybe TRBD1 (5 bases). V lost 9 bases and J lost 0, with 17 bases in between. CDR1 is MNHEY, CDR2 SMNVEV, per germline (reference sequence). The CDR3 length is 15 residues. CDR3 nucleotide sequence: TGTGCCAGTAATTTAATCGGGGGGGTGAACACTGAAGCTTTCTTT. Its translation: CASNLIGGVNTEAFF.

The chain employs TRBV28 and TRBJ1-5, with unresolved D. CDR3 size: 12 residues. Trimming removed 8 bases from V and 6 bases from J, with 11 bases in between. Germline-derived CDR1 and CDR2 are MDHEN and SYDVKM. In nucleotides, the CDR3 is TGTGCCAGCGACGCAACGGTTCAGCCCCAGCATTTT. It encodes CASDATVQPQHF. The whole variable domain, remainder taken from reference TRBV28 and TRBJ1-5, is DVKVTQSSRYLVKRTGEKVFLECVQDMDHENMFWYRQDPGLGLRLIYFSYDVKMKEKGDIPEGYSVSREKKERFSLILESASTNQTSMYLCASDATVQPQHFGDGTRLSIL.

V usage is TRBV5-1 and J usage is TRBJ1-5; 9 bases match TRBD1. The CDR3 is 15 residues long. CDR1 and CDR2 from the germline V gene are SGHRS and YFSETQ. J gave up 5 bases and V 4 bases, and 7 bases lay outside the gene matches. DNA for the CDR3: TGCGCCAGCAGCCTGGACGGGACAGGGTATCAGCCCCAGCATTTT. This encodes CASSLDGTGYQPQHF.

The rearrangement uses TRBV9 and TRBJ2-2, with no clear D. This CDR3 has 11 residues. V dropped 3 bases and J dropped 7 bases, with 4 bases sitting between them. Per the germline V gene, CDR1 is SGDLS and CDR2 is YYNGEE. The CDR3 spells CASSGNGELFF. CDR3 nucleotides: TGTGCCAGCAGCGGGAACGGGGAGCTGTTTTTT.

The chain is built from TRBV11-2 and TRBJ2-3; 11 nucleotides line up with TRBD2. The V and J ends lost 0 bases and 9 bases, in that order; junction bases with no gene match: 5. The CDR3 sequence is 15 residues long. Per germline, CDR1 SGHAT and CDR2 FQNNGV. CDR3: CASSLELAGDRTQYF. The CDR3 DNA is TGTGCCAGCAGCTTAGAACTAGCGGGGGACAGGACGCAGTATTTT.

This clone was detected only once. This chain uses TRBV4-3 with TRBJ2-2; TRBD2 matches at 11 bases. CDR1 LGHNA and CDR2 YSLEER come from the germline V gene. The CDR3 is made up of 17 amino acids. J lost 1 base, V lost 0 bases, and 1 base had no gene match. The CDR3, as DNA: TGCGCCAGCAGCCAAGAGACTAGCGGGGTGAACACCGGGGAGCTGTTTTTT. Residues: CASSQETSGVNTGELFF.

A note on this clone: At the DNA level, this CDR3 is encoded by other sequences in the same sample as well. The J gene is TRBJ2-7, the V gene TRBV9, with D perhaps being TRBD1 or TRBD2 (5 bases each). CDR3 size: 15 residues. Germline loops: CDR1 SGDLS, CDR2 YYNGEE. The V gene lost 4 bases and the J gene lost 3 bases, with 17 bases spanning the gap. DNA for the CDR3: TGTGCCAGCAGCCCCCGGGTCGGTGGGGGCTACGAGCAGTACTTC. Protein product: CASSPRVGGGYEQYF. The variable domain in full, completed from reference TRBV9 and TRBJ2-7, reads DSGVTQTPKHLITATGQRVTLRCSPRSGDLSVYWYQQSLDQGLQFLIQYYNGEERAKGNILERFSAQQFPDLHSELNLSSLELGDSALYFCASSPRVGGGYEQYFGPGTRLTVT.

This sequence joins TRBV6-4 and TRBJ2-3; D is unclear. The CDR3 contains 16 residues. V was shortened by 0 bases and J by 0 bases, with 10 bases between the two germline ends. CDR1 and CDR2 from the germline V gene are MRHNA and SNTAGT. DNA for the CDR3: TGTGCCAGCAGTGACTCTGGAACGGCTAGCACAGATACGCAGTATTTT. Translating gives CASSDSGTASTDTQYF.